These T cell receptor beta chains were read from a single sample in a study of identifying expanded T cells in peripheral blood. Profiled with immunoSEQ multiplex PCR; TCRdb holds only in-frame clones, not every one. The table includes roughly 100,000 clones, 85% to 90% detected once. Sequenced material: blood. Receptors were obtained from a person between 18 and 69 years old in good health. Each CDR3 is given with its conserved first and last residue. A D gene is named only where the DNA matches it firmly.

>TRBV6-5|.
CASSRWAGTDSPLHF
>TRBV28|TRBD1
CASSLDRGGLHF
>TRBV7-2|.
CASSLSQTQETQYF
>TRBV5-6|.
CASSLGWGASYEQYF
>TRBV18|.
CASSPISGGFYTF
>TRBV5-6|.
CASSLGGRGRNYGYTF
>TRBV5-6|.
CASSFFRVQGGNTIYF
>TRBV27|.
CASSSGLNQPQHF
>TRBV5-1|TRBD2
CASSPGLAGASDEQFF
>TRBV14|.
CASSQGFGGFQGPYEQYF
>TRBV10-3|.
CAISVGNSNQPQHF
>TRBV6-1|.
CASIGVTDTQYF
>TRBV23-1|TRBD1
CASSQIGTGGPEQYF
>TRBV5-8|.
CASSRSDRSWNTEAFF
>TRBV15|TRBD1
CATSRDRLNSYEQYF
>TRBV7-7|.
CASSFYEQYF
>TRBV10-3|.
CATHPGSVSYNSPLHF
>TRBV11-1|TRBD1
CASSSSYAGGEQYF
>TRBV18|TRBD2
CASSPPSGWVTQYF
>TRBV10-3|.
CAISESGDGYTF
>TRBV6-1|TRBD1
CASSEASSYGDRGFGQPQHF
>TRBV4-2|.
CASSQVGGSDTGELFF
>TRBV29-1|.
CSVVEGEYNGYTF
>TRBV7-9|.
CASSPAVSSPHNEQFF
>TRBV4-2|.
CASSQAHGRPEAFF
>TRBV27|.
CASSFRARGNTEAFF
>TRBV6-5|.
CASSYSSSGANVLTF
>TRBV7-9|.
CALEGPLSYEQYF
>TRBV6-6|.
CASSPQGPKNIQYF
>TRBV7-9|.
CASSPDTSYGYTF
>TRBV4-3|TRBD1
CASSQGDRGIEKLFF
>TRBV2|TRBD1
CASSAAGGEVNTEAFF
>TRBV29-1|TRBD1
CSAGQGEGGYTF
>TRBV11-2|.
CASSLASTVVTEAFF
>TRBV7-8|.
CASSFLRGNQETQYF
>TRBV29-1|TRBD2
CSSSGTSGGLETQYF
>TRBV2|.
CASSEAPGSIYEQYF